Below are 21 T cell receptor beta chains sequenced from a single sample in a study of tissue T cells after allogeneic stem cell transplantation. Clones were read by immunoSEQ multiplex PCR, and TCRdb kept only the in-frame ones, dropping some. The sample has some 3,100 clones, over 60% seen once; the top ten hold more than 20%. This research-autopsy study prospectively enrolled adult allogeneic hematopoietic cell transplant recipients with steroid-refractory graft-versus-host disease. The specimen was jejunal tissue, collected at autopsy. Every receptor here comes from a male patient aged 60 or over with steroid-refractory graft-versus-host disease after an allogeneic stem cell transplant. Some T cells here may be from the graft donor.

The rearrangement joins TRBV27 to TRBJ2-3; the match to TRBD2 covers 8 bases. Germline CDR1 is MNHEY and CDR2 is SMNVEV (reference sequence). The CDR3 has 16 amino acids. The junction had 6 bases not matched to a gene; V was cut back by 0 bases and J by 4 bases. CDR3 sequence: CASSLSMGLGPDTQYF. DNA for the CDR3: TGTGCCAGCAGTTTATCGATGGGACTAGGCCCAGATACGCAGTATTTT.

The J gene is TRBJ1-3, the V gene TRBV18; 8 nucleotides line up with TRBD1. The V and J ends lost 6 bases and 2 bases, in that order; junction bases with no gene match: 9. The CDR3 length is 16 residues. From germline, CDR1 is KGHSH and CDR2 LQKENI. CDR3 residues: CASSRGQGTTGNTIYF. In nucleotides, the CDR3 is TGTGCCAGCTCGCGAGGACAGGGAACAACTGGAAACACCATATATTTT.

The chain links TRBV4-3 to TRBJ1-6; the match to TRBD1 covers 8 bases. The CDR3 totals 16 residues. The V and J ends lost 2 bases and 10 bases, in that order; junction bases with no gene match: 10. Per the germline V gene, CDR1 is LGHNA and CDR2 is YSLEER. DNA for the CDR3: TGCGCCAGCAGCCAACGCGTTCGGGACAGGCGCTCACCCCTCCACTTT. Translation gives CASSQRVRDRRSPLHF.

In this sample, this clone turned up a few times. In DNA, the CDR3 is TGTGCCAGCAGCCCTTCTTGGGGCCAGACCCAGTACTTC. Amino acid sequence: CASSPSWGQTQYF. This chain uses TRBV7-2 with TRBJ2-5; D may be TRBD1 (5 bases). The CDR3 extends over 13 amino acids. The ends were cut back, 5 bases at V and 6 bases at J, with 13 bases in the middle. The germline V gene encodes CDR1 SGHTA and CDR2 FQGNSA.

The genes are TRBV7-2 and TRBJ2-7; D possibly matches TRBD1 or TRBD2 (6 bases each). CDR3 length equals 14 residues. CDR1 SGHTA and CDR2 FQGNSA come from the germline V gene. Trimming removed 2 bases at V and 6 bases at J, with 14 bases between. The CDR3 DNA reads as TGTGCCAGCAGCTTACTACGGGGGCCAACCGAGCAGTACTTC. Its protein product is CASSLLRGPTEQYF.

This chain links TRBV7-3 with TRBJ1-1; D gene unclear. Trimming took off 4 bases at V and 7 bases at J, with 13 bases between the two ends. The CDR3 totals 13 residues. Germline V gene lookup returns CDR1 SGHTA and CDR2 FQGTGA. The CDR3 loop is CASSYSGLGEAFF. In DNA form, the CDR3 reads TGTGCCAGCAGCTATAGCGGGTTGGGTGAAGCTTTCTTT.

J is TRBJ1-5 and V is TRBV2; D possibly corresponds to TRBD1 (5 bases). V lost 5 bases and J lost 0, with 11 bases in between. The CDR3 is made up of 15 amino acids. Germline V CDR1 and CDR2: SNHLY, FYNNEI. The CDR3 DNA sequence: TGTGCCAGCAGTCCCGGGGGAAATAGCAATCAGCCCCAGCATTTT. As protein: CASSPGGNSNQPQHF.

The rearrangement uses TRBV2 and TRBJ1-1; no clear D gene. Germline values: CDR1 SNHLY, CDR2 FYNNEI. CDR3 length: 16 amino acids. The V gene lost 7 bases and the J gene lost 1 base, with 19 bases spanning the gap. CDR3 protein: CASTGTTESRNTEAFF. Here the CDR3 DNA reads TGTGCCAGCACAGGTACGACCGAAAGCAGGAACACTGAAGCTTTCTTT.

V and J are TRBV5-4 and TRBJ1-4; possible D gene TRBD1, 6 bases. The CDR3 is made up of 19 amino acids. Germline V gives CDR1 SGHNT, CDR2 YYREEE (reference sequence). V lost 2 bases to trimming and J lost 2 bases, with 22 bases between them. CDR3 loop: CASSFRGQSRVVTNEKLFF. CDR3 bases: TGTGCCAGCAGCTTTCGGGGGCAATCGCGGGTTGTGACTAATGAAAAACTGTTTTTT.

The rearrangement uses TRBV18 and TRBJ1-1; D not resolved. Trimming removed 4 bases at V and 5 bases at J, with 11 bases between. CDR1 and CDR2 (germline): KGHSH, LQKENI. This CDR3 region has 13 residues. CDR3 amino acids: CASSREVSTEAFF. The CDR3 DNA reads TGTGCCAGCTCACGAGAGGTGTCAACTGAAGCTTTCTTT.

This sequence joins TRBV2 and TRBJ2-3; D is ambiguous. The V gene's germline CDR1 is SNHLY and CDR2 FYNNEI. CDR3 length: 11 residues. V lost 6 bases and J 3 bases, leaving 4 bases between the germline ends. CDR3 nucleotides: TGTGCCAGCAGAGGGACAGATACGCAGTATTTT. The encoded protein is CASRGTDTQYF.

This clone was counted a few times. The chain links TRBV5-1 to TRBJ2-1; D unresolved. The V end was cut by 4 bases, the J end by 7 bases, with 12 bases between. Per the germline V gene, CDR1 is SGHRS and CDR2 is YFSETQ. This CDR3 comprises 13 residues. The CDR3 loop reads CASSPGAINEQFF. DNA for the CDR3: TGCGCCAGCAGCCCTGGAGCGATTAATGAGCAGTTCTTC.

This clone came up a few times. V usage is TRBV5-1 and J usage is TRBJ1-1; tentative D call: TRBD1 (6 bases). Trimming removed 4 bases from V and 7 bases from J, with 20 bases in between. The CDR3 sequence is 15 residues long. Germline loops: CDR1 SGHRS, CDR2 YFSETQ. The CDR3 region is CASSIFGGRQGEAFF. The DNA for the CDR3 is TGCGCCAGCAGCATATTCGGGGGGCGTCAGGGTGAAGCTTTCTTT.

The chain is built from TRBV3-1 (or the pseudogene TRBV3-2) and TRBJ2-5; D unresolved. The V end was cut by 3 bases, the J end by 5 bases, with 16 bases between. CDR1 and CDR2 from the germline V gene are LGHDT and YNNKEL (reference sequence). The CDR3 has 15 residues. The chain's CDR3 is CASSQAIRFGETQYF. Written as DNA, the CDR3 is TGTGCCAGCAGCCAGGCGATTCGCTTTGGGGAGACCCAGTACTTC.

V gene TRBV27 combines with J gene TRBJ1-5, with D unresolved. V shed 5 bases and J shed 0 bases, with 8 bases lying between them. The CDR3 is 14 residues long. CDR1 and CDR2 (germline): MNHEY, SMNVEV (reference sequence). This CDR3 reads CASSRSYSNQPQHF. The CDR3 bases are TGTGCCAGCAGTCGATCATATAGCAATCAGCCCCAGCATTTT.

The CDR3 loop is CSVTMTSVGDTQYF. The CDR3 region has the DNA TGCAGCGTAACTATGACTAGCGTGGGAGATACGCAGTATTTT. V and J are TRBV29-1 and TRBJ2-3; 8 bases fit TRBD2. Germline values: CDR1 SQVTM, CDR2 ANQGSEA. V was pared by 6 bases and J by 5 bases, with 10 bases of the junction left unmatched. The CDR3 loop spans 14 amino acids.

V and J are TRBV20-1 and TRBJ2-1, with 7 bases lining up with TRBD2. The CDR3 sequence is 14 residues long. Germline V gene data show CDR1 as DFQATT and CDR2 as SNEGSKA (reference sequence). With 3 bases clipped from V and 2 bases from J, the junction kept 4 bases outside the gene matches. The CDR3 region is CSASRGVPYNEQFF. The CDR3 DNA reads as TGCAGTGCTAGTCGGGGGGTACCCTACAATGAGCAGTTCTTC.

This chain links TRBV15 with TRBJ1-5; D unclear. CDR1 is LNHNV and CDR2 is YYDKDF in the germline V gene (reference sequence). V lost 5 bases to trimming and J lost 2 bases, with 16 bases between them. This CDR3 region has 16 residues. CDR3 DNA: TGTGCCACCAGCTTACCTTTCCTTTTGGGCAATCAGCCCCAGCATTTT. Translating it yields CATSLPFLLGNQPQHF.

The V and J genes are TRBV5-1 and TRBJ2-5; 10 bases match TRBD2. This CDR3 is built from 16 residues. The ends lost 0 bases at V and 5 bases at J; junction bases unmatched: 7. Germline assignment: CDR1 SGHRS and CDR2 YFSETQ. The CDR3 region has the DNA TGCGCCAGCAGCTTGGGAGCGGGGGGGCCCGGGGAGACCCAGTACTTC. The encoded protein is CASSLGAGGPGETQYF.

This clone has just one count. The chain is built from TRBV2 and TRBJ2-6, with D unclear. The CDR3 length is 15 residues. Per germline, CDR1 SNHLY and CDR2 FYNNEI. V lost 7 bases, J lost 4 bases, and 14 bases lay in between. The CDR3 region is CASTTIGGGANVLTF. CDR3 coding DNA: TGTGCCAGCACTACCATCGGCGGCGGGGCCAACGTCCTGACTTTC.

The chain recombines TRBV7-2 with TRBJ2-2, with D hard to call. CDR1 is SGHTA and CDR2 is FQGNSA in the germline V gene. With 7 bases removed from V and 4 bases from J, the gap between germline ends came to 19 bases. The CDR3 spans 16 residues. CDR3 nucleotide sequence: TGTGCCAGCACCCCTTTCGGCCAAGGGATCACCGGGGAGCTGTTTTTT. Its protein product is CASTPFGQGITGELFF.